This T cell receptor beta chain was sequenced in a study of shared clonotypes between healthy human individuals. The method was immunoSEQ multiplex PCR; TCRdb's version includes in-frame clones alone and lacks a portion of them. The sample gives hundreds of thousands of clones, around 97% of which show up once; 0.055% to 0.07% is in the top ten. This clone was observed a single time. Germline values: CDR1 KGHSH, CDR2 LQKENI. This CDR3 is 15 amino acids long. V gave up 5 bases and J gave up 5 bases; unmatched junction bases: 6. The chain is built from TRBV18 and TRBJ1-5; 10 nucleotides match TRBD1. The receptor was isolated from a woman younger than 45 in good health. The sample taken for sequencing was naive CD4+ T cells sorted from blood. The subset here: CD45RA+ positively selected. In nucleotides, the CDR3 is TGTGCCAGCTCAGGAGGGACAGGGGCGTATCAGCCCCAGCATTTT. Translation gives CASSGGTGAYQPQHF.